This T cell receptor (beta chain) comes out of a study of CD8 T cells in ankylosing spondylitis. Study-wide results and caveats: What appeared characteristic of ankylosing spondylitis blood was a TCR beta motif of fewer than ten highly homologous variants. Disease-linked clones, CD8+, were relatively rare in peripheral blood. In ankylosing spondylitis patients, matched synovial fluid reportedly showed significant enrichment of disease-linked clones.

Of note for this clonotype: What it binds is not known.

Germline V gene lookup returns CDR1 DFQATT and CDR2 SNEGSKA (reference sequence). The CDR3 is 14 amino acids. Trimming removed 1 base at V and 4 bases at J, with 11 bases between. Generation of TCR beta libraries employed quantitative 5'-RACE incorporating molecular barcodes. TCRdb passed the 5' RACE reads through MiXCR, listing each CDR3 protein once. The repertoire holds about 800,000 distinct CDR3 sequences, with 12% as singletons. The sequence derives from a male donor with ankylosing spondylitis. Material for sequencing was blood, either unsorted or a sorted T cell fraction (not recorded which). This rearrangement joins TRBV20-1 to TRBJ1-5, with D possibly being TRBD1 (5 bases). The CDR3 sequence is CSARGVRGNQPQHF. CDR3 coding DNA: TGCAGTGCTAGAGGGGTTCGGGGGAATCAGCCCCAGCATTTT.